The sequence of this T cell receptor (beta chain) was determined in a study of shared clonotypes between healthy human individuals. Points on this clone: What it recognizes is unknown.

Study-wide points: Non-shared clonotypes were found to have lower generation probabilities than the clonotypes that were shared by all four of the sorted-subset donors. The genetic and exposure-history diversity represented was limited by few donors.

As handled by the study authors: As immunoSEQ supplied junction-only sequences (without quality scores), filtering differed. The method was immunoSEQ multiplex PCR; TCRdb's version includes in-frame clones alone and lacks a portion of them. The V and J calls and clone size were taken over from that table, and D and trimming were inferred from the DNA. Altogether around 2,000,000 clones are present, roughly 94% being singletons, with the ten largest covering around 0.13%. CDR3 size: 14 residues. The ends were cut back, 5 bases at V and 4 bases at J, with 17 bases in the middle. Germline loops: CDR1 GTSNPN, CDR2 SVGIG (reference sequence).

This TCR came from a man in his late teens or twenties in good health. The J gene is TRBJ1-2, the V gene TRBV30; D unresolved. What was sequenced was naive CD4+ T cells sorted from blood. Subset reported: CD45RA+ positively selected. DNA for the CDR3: TGTGCCTGGTCTCCATTAGGCCATTCCTATGGCTACACCTTC. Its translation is CAWSPLGHSYGYTF.